In terms of frequency, the clone carrying this T cell receptor beta chain is medium-sized. The antigen is not known. The PCR used 60 Vbeta and 13 Jbeta primers. Using immunoSEQ multiplex PCR, the repertoire was profiled, and TCRdb retains in-frame clones only, with some absent. Its table records fewer than 130,000 clones. This sample is part of a study of cytomegalovirus exposure and HLA in healthy donors. General study points: In a later analysis, V- and J-gene trimming of beta chains associated with a DCLRE1C missense variant, replicated independently. When a later analysis was performed, an Asian-associated ancestry cluster reportedly had fewer N-insertions than the approximately 700-donor mean. Rare TCR sequences dominated, though some public TCRs recurred in many donors. It was shown in a later analysis that HLA-associated TCR beta chains were more clonally expanded than other, equally common chains.

CDR1 is LGHNA and CDR2 is YNFKEQ in the germline V gene. This CDR3 is built from 16 residues. V gave up 0 bases and J gave up 6 bases, with 17 bases separating them. The genes are TRBV4-2 and TRBJ1-1, with D perhaps matching TRBD1 (6 bases). Input material: PBMCs. This clonotype was obtained from a man between 50 and 59 years old in good health and CMV-seronegative. In nucleotides, the CDR3 is TGTGCCAGCAGCCAAGATCTAACAGGGAGTTTTGCTGAAGCTTTCTTT. This gives the protein CASSQDLTGSFAEAFF.